A single sample gave rise to the 27 T cell receptor beta chains below, sequenced in a study of T cells in Graves' hyperthyroidism and ophthalmopathy. RNA transcripts served as the template for amplifying TCR beta CDR3 regions. HTBI primers drove first-round RT-PCR of the TCR CDR3. TCRdb re-called the multiplex PCR reads through MiXCR, storing one row per CDR3 protein. The sample yields a few hundred thousand distinct CDR3 sequences, around 16% seen once. Material for sequencing was blood. These receptors came from a man aged 35-49 years with Graves' hyperthyroidism.

The V call is TRBV7-2, the J call TRBJ2-7; D unresolved. Germline V gene lookup returns CDR1 SGHTA and CDR2 FQGNSA. V shed 7 bases and J shed 1 base, with 14 bases lying between them. This CDR3 spans 14 amino acids. Here the CDR3 reads CASTTEPESYEQYF. CDR3 DNA sequence: TGTGCCAGCACCACAGAACCTGAATCCTACGAGCAGTACTTC.

This clonotype was recorded at least ten times. This chain links TRBV19 with TRBJ2-1; D remains unclear. Germline V gives CDR1 LNHDA, CDR2 SQIVND (reference sequence). This CDR3 is built from 14 residues. V was clipped by 3 bases and J by 6 bases, with 12 bases between them. CDR3 DNA: TGTGCCAGTAGTATCAAGGACGGTGCCAATGAGCAGTTCTTC. This gives the protein CASSIKDGANEQFF.

This clonotype was found many times. This chain connects TRBV7-9 to TRBJ2-1; the match to TRBD2 covers 14 bases. CDR1 is SEHNR, CDR2 FQNEAQ, per germline (reference sequence). The junction had 6 bases not matched to a gene; V was cut back by 3 bases and J by 5 bases. The length of the CDR3 is 17 residues. CDR3 residues: CASSFRLAGGQHNEQFF. For the CDR3, the DNA is TGTGCCAGCAGCTTCCGACTAGCGGGGGGGCAGCACAATGAGCAGTTCTTC. Filled out from reference TRBV7-9 and TRBJ2-1, the complete variable domain reads DTGVSQNPRHKITKRGQNVTFRCDPISEHNRLYWYRQTLGQGPEFLTYFQNEAQLEKSRLLSDRFSAERPKGSFSTLEIQRTEQGDSAMYLCASSFRLAGGQHNEQFFGPGTRLTVL.

This clonotype has just a few counts. V is TRBV13 and J is TRBJ1-4; 8 bases are a match to TRBD1. V lost 4 bases and J lost 6; bases outside the gene matches: 7. This CDR3 is built from 15 residues. From germline, CDR1 is PRHDT and CDR2 FYEKMQ (reference sequence). The CDR3 DNA reads as TGTGCCAGCAGCTCCAGGACAGGGTGGGATGAAAAACTGTTTTTT. This gives the protein CASSSRTGWDEKLFF.

This clonotype was seen repeatedly, ten times or more. This chain uses TRBV6-2 or TRBV6-3 with TRBJ1-2; D ambiguous. The CDR3 contains 15 residues. Trimming removed 2 bases from V and 8 bases from J, with 18 bases in between. Germline assignment: CDR1 MNHEY and CDR2 SVGEGT. The CDR3 is CASSYGSAPAKGYTF. The CDR3 DNA follows: TGTGCCAGCAGTTACGGTTCGGCCCCGGCGAAAGGCTACACCTTC.

This clonotype was seen many times. This chain connects TRBV7-2 to TRBJ2-5; 7 bases line up with TRBD2. V lost 3 bases to trimming and J lost 1 base; unmatched junction nucleotides: 2. The CDR3 is 14 amino acids. Germline V gives CDR1 SGHTA, CDR2 FQGNSA. The CDR3 nucleotides are TGTGCCAGCAGCTTCGTAGCGGGCCAAGAGACCCAGTACTTC. It specifies CASSFVAGQETQYF.

The chain uses TRBV18 and TRBJ2-7; D remains unclear. With 0 bases removed from V and 2 bases from J, the gap between germline ends came to 8 bases. CDR1 is KGHSH and CDR2 is LQKENI in the germline V gene. The CDR3 is 14 amino acids. For the CDR3, the DNA is TGTGCCAGCTCACCACCGAACGGGCCCTACGAGCAGTACTTC. It codes for CASSPPNGPYEQYF.

The chain joins TRBV15 to TRBJ1-1; D call uncertain. V was pared by 0 bases and J by 4 bases, with 9 bases between. This CDR3 contains 14 residues. From germline, CDR1 is LNHNV and CDR2 YYDKDF (reference sequence). CDR3 protein: CATSRDIGGTEAFF. CDR3 DNA: TGTGCCACCAGCAGAGACATAGGAGGCACTGAAGCTTTCTTT.

This clonotype has just a few counts. The chain combines TRBV29-1 with TRBJ2-7; no reliable D call. Germline V gives CDR1 SQVTM, CDR2 ANQGSEA. This CDR3 contains 12 residues. V dropped 4 bases and J dropped 5 bases, with 12 bases sitting between them. The DNA of the CDR3 is TGCAGCGTTGTGGCCTCCGCCCACGAGCAGTACTTC. This encodes CSVVASAHEQYF.

This clonotype was seen many times. V gene TRBV7-3 combines with J gene TRBJ2-3; D may be TRBD1 (5 bases). The CDR3 extends over 16 amino acids. Trimming pared 5 bases from V and 1 base from J, leaving 16 bases between. Looked up from germline, CDR1 is SGHTA and CDR2 is FQGTGA. CDR3 protein: CASSPGGGRGTDTQYF. The CDR3 coding sequence is TGTGCCAGCAGCCCCGGCGGCGGCAGGGGCACAGATACGCAGTATTTT.

This clonotype came up once. J is TRBJ2-5 and V is TRBV7-2; D gene uncertain. The germline gives CDR1 SGHTA, CDR2 FQGNSA. This CDR3 contains 12 residues. Trimming took off 6 bases at V and 5 bases at J, with 10 bases between the two ends. Here the CDR3 DNA reads TGTGCCAGCAGTGAGTCGGATGAGACCCAGTACTTC. Its translation: CASSESDETQYF.

This clonotype was found a few times. This chain connects TRBV29-1 to TRBJ1-3; D gene ambiguous. Germline-derived CDR1 and CDR2 are SQVTM and ANQGSEA. Trimming pared 6 bases from V and 0 bases from J, leaving 9 bases between. CDR3 size: 13 residues. CDR3 residues: CSVARSSGNTIYF. In nucleotides, the CDR3 is TGCAGCGTCGCACGGAGCTCTGGAAACACCATATATTTT.

The V and J genes are TRBV7-2 and TRBJ1-6; 9 bases agree with TRBD1. This CDR3 is built from 14 residues. The germline gives CDR1 SGHTA, CDR2 FQGNSA. The J segment lost 10 bases and the V segment lost 6 bases, leaving 7 bases of the junction unmatched. The CDR3 DNA follows: TGTGCCAGCAGGACCGGGACAGGGAACTCACCCCTCCACTTT. Translation gives CASRTGTGNSPLHF. Full variable domain (outside the CDR3, taken from reference TRBV7-2 and TRBJ1-6): GAGVSQSPSNKVTEKGKDVELRCDPISGHTALYWYRQSLGQGLEFLIYFQGNSAPDKSGLPSDRFSAERTGGSVSTLTIQRTQQEDSAVYLCASRTGTGNSPLHFGNGTRLTVT.

This clonotype has only a few counts. This chain uses TRBV7-2 with TRBJ1-5; no reliable D call. The CDR3 loop spans 13 amino acids. Germline CDR1 reads SGHTA; CDR2 reads FQGNSA. Trimming left V 0 bases short and J 7 bases short, with 7 bases between. The CDR3 reads CASSLAMDQPQHF. The CDR3 DNA is TGTGCCAGCAGCTTAGCGATGGACCAGCCCCAGCATTTT. Full variable domain (remainder filled in from reference TRBV7-2 and TRBJ1-5): GAGVSQSPSNKVTEKGKDVELRCDPISGHTALYWYRQSLGQGLEFLIYFQGNSAPDKSGLPSDRFSAERTGGSVSTLTIQRTQQEDSAVYLCASSLAMDQPQHFGDGTRLSIL.

At least ten counts were recorded for this clonotype. The genes are TRBV5-6 and TRBJ2-3; 8 positions agree with TRBD2. The CDR3 is 16 residues long. Trimming cost V 1 base and J 11 bases; bases outside gene matches: 15. Germline loops: CDR1 SGHDT, CDR2 YYEEEE. The CDR3 sequence: CASSLLSGGTGGVQYF. In DNA form, the CDR3 reads TGTGCCAGCAGCTTGCTCAGCGGGGGCACCGGCGGTGTGCAGTATTTT.

This clonotype has at least ten counts. The CDR3 sequence is CASSRDTNAGELFF. The CDR3 DNA follows: TGTGCCAGCAGTAGGGACACCAACGCCGGGGAGCTGTTTTTT. The chain has TRBV2 and TRBJ2-2; a possible D gene is TRBD1 (6 bases). The germline gives CDR1 SNHLY, CDR2 FYNNEI. V was trimmed by 5 bases and J by 6 bases, leaving 13 bases between them. There are 14 residues in the CDR3.

To note about this clonotype: This clone may be a read error of a much larger clone one base away. The rearrangement links TRBV20-1 to TRBJ2-1; D unclear. The DNA end is a closer match to TRBJ2-7, so the J assignment may be wrong. CDR3 length: 14 amino acids. Germline CDR1 and CDR2: DFQATT and SNEGSKA (reference sequence). CDR3 in amino acids: CSARILSSYNEQYF. For the CDR3, the DNA is TGCAGTGCTAGGATTCTAAGCTCCTACAATGAGCAGTACTTC.

This clonotype has a count of ten or more. The rearrangement joins TRBV3-1 to TRBJ2-7; possibly TRBD1 for D (5 bases). The CDR3 length is 14 residues. Germline V gene sequence: CDR1 LGHDT, CDR2 YNNKEL (reference sequence). V was trimmed by 4 bases and J by 5 bases, leaving 15 bases between them. The CDR3 DNA reads TGTGCCAGCAGCCGTTACCAGGACATCCACGAGCAGTACTTC. Translated, it gives CASSRYQDIHEQYF.

This clonotype was counted many times. The chain is built from TRBV5-1 and TRBJ2-7; 7 bases agree with TRBD1. The CDR3 loop spans 15 amino acids. After removal of 5 bases from V and 4 bases from J, the junction contained 12 bases not matched to a gene. Germline loops: CDR1 SGHRS, CDR2 YFSETQ. The CDR3 region has the DNA TGCGCCAGCAGACTCCGGTTTACAGGGGCTTACGAGCAGTACTTC. This sequence encodes CASRLRFTGAYEQYF.

The sample holds many counts of this clonotype. This chain uses TRBV27 with TRBJ2-3; TRBD1 might be the D (5 bases). This CDR3 contains 13 residues. V lost 8 bases to trimming and J lost 11 bases, with 20 bases between them. Germline V gene sequence: CDR1 MNHEY, CDR2 SMNVEV (reference sequence). CDR3 region: CASSLLGQRWQYF. Written as DNA, the CDR3 is TGTGCCAGCTCCTTATTGGGGCAGAGATGGCAGTATTTT.

Many counts were recorded for this clonotype. The chain is built from TRBV11-2 and TRBJ2-7; 7 nucleotides align to TRBD1. Unmatched junction bases numbered 5, after V lost 5 bases and J lost 1 base. This CDR3 has 14 residues. Germline CDR1 SGHAT, CDR2 FQNNGV. CDR3 protein: CASSIYRGSYEQYF. The CDR3 DNA reads as TGTGCCAGCAGCATCTACAGGGGTTCCTACGAGCAGTACTTC. The full variable domain, in which reference TRBV11-2 and TRBJ2-7 provide the parts outside the CDR3, is EAGVAQSPRYKIIEKRQSVAFWCNPISGHATLYWYQQILGQGPKLLIQFQNNGVVDDSQLPKDRFSAERLKGVDSTLKIQPAKLEDSAVYLCASSIYRGSYEQYFGPGTRLTVT.

This clonotype was seen more than once but under ten times. The gene calls are TRBV5-6 and TRBJ1-2; TRBD1 matches 8 bases. V was pared by 4 bases and J by 6 bases, with 8 bases of the junction left unmatched. Germline CDR1 and CDR2: SGHDT and YYEEEE. The CDR3 loop spans 14 amino acids. The CDR3 DNA follows: TGTGCCAGCAGCAAAGGGACAGGAGGTCATGGCTACACCTTC. Translating it yields CASSKGTGGHGYTF.

This clonotype showed up many times. This chain uses TRBV20-1 with TRBJ2-3; the D gene is possibly TRBD2 (6 bases). V dropped 0 bases and J dropped 4 bases, with 14 bases sitting between them. Germline CDR1 DFQATT, CDR2 SNEGSKA (reference sequence). The CDR3 contains 15 residues. The CDR3 DNA is TGCAGTGCTAGAGATATAGCGGTTGTCTCAGATACGCAGTATTTT. Encoded protein: CSARDIAVVSDTQYF.

This clonotype was seen a few times. V is TRBV4-2 and J is TRBJ1-2; the D gene is possibly TRBD1 (5 bases). CDR3 length: 14 amino acids. The germline V gene encodes CDR1 LGHNA and CDR2 YNFKEQ. V lost 4 bases and J 3 bases, leaving 12 bases between the germline ends. Here the CDR3 reads CASSLGRADYGYTF. CDR3 bases: TGTGCCAGCAGCCTGGGACGGGCCGACTATGGCTACACCTTC.

This clonotype was detected ten times or more. The CDR3 nucleotides read TGTGCCAGCAGTTTCCGGGACGGAGATACGCAGTATTTT. This sequence encodes CASSFRDGDTQYF. This chain joins TRBV27 and TRBJ2-3, with D tentatively TRBD1 or TRBD2 (5 bases each). The CDR3 has 13 amino acids. Between the trimmed V and J ends, which lost 3 bases and 5 bases, there was a span of 9 bases. The germline V gene has CDR1 MNHEY and CDR2 SMNVEV (reference sequence).

The chain links TRBV3-1 to TRBJ1-6; D uncertain. V shed 2 bases and J shed 6 bases, with 8 bases lying between them. The CDR3 covers 14 residues. CDR1 and CDR2 (germline): LGHDT, YNNKEL (reference sequence). The DNA of the CDR3 is TGTGCCAGCAGCCAATACCCGATTAATTCACCCCTCCACTTT. It encodes CASSQYPINSPLHF.

This clonotype came up a few times. This chain links TRBV7-2 with TRBJ1-3, with D possibly TRBD1 on 5 matching bases. CDR1 is SGHTA and CDR2 is FQGNSA in the germline V gene. Trimming removed 7 bases from V and 0 bases from J, with 19 bases in between. This CDR3 comprises 17 residues. CDR3 region: CASTKRPGPSSGNTIYF. The CDR3 nucleotides are TGTGCCAGCACCAAGAGGCCGGGGCCGAGCTCTGGAAACACCATATATTTT.